These 29 T cell receptor beta chains originate from one sample sequenced in a study of blood T cell repertoires in COVID-19. The data were produced by immunoSEQ multiplex PCR, yet TCRdb's version contains in-frame clones alone and is incomplete. The data show approximately 150,000 clones, about four fifths seen once. Material: peripheral blood. These receptors were taken from an elderly woman with COVID-19, enrolled during active disease.

The chain uses TRBV5-1 and TRBJ2-6; a possible D gene is TRBD2 (9 bases). With 3 bases removed from V and 4 bases from J, the gap between germline ends came to 26 bases. The germline gives CDR1 SGHRS, CDR2 YFSETQ. This CDR3 contains 20 residues. The DNA of the CDR3 is TGCGCCAGCAGCTCTCCGACAGGGGTGCAGCGGGAGGTGGGGGCCAACGTCCTGACTTTC. It yields the protein CASSSPTGVQREVGANVLTF.

The gene calls are TRBV5-4 and TRBJ2-1; 8 nucleotides match TRBD2. V lost 0 bases to trimming and J lost 1 base; unmatched junction nucleotides: 3. CDR1 and CDR2 (germline): SGHNT, YYREEE (reference sequence). The CDR3 is 16 amino acids. The DNA of the CDR3 is TGTGCCAGCAGCTTGGCGGGGGGGCTTTCCTACAATGAGCAGTTCTTC. It encodes CASSLAGGLSYNEQFF. The full variable domain, with the rest looked up from reference TRBV5-4 and TRBJ2-1, is ETGVTQSPTHLIKTRGQQVTLRCSSQSGHNTVSWYQQALGQGPQFIFQYYREEENGRGNFPPRFSGLQFPNYSSELNVNALELDDSALYLCASSLAGGLSYNEQFFGPGTRLTVL.

The chain has TRBV6-2 or TRBV6-3 and TRBJ1-5; no firm D call. The germline V and J ends were trimmed by 0 bases and 5 bases, with 14 bases remaining between them. The length of the CDR3 is 16 residues. Germline V gene data show CDR1 as MNHEY and CDR2 as SVGEGT. The CDR3 DNA is TGTGCCAGCAGTTACTCGATCCCAGATATCCATCAGCCCCAGCATTTT. It codes for CASSYSIPDIHQPQHF.

This clone has just a few counts. This chain connects TRBV2 to TRBJ2-1, with 8 bases that match TRBD1. The germline V gene encodes CDR1 SNHLY and CDR2 FYNNEI. The CDR3 loop spans 13 amino acids. With 8 bases clipped from V and 9 bases from J, the junction kept 9 bases outside the gene matches. CDR3 sequence: CASARTGSPEQFF. The CDR3 bases are TGTGCCAGCGCTCGGACAGGGAGTCCTGAGCAGTTCTTC.

This chain's CDR3 is CSVEGGGWSYNEQFF. The CDR3 DNA is TGCAGCGTTGAAGGGGGGGGCTGGTCCTACAATGAGCAGTTCTTC. This chain uses TRBV29-1 with TRBJ2-1; D might be TRBD2 (7 bases). V lost 1 base and J 1 base, leaving 11 bases between the germline ends. Germline V lookup: CDR1 SQVTM, CDR2 ANQGSEA. The CDR3 totals 15 residues.

This clone was counted a few times. The chain carries TRBV2 and TRBJ2-1; 16 nucleotides line up with TRBD2. Germline V gene data show CDR1 as SNHLY and CDR2 as FYNNEI. The CDR3 is 18 residues long. Germline trimming cut 5 bases from V and 9 bases from J; bases unmatched to any gene: 13. CDR3 region: CASSQPGTSGRVFGEQFF. CDR3 in DNA: TGTGCCAGCAGTCAACCCGGGACTAGCGGGAGGGTCTTTGGTGAGCAGTTCTTC.

This chain uses TRBV7-3 with TRBJ2-7; 10 bases agree with TRBD2. Trimming removed 3 bases from V and 0 bases from J; junction bases left unmatched: 5. Germline values: CDR1 SGHTA, CDR2 FQGTGA. CDR3 length: 16 residues. CDR3 in DNA: TGTGCCAGCAGCTTTGTACTAGCGGGGCCCTCCTACGAGCAGTACTTC. It codes for CASSFVLAGPSYEQYF.

The chain is built from TRBV18 and TRBJ2-5, with D possibly being TRBD2 (7 bases). Trimming took 5 bases from V and 4 from J, leaving 14 bases between them. Germline assignment: CDR1 KGHSH and CDR2 LQKENI. The CDR3 covers 14 residues. CDR3 bases: TGTGCCAGCTCATCAAATGGGGGGGCAGAGACCCAGTACTTC. Its protein is CASSSNGGAETQYF.

The chain uses TRBV21-1 and TRBJ1-6. TRBV21-1 is a recognized pseudogene. The CDR3 is made up of 18 amino acids. The CDR3 nucleotides read TGTGCCAGCAGCAAAGGTCGGGGGGCCAGCTCCTATAATTCACCCCTCCACTTT. Amino acid sequence: CASSKGRGASSYNSPLHF.

With respect to this clone: The same CDR3 arises from other DNA sequences in this sample as well. The chain employs TRBV9 and TRBJ2-7; D perhaps matches TRBD1 (5 bases). CDR3 length: 13 amino acids. CDR1 and CDR2 (germline): SGDLS, YYNGEE. V lost 0 bases to trimming and J lost 3 bases, with 7 bases between them. The CDR3 reads CASSVGGSYEQYF. The CDR3 coding sequence is TGTGCCAGCAGCGTAGGGGGCAGCTACGAGCAGTACTTC.

This clone was counted between two and nine times. V and J are TRBV18 and TRBJ1-3; TRBD1 might be the D (5 bases). Germline V gene sequence: CDR1 KGHSH, CDR2 LQKENI. V gave up 6 bases and J gave up 0 bases, with 18 bases separating them. The CDR3 has 17 residues. This chain's CDR3 is CASSLVDSPLSGNTIYF. CDR3 DNA: TGTGCCAGCTCGCTAGTCGACAGTCCTCTCTCTGGAAACACCATATATTTT.

V and J are TRBV29-1 and TRBJ2-7, with 8 nucleotides matching TRBD1. This CDR3 is 15 amino acids long. The V gene end was trimmed by 0 bases and the J gene end by 3 bases; junction bases not matched to a gene: 7. CDR1 and CDR2 (germline): SQVTM, ANQGSEA. The CDR3 here is CSVEDRTGIIYEQYF. The CDR3 nucleotides are TGCAGCGTTGAAGACCGGACAGGGATAATCTACGAGCAGTACTTC.

The rearrangement joins TRBV4-1 to TRBJ2-3; D is perhaps TRBD2 (8 bases). The germline V gene has CDR1 MGHRA and CDR2 YSYEKL. The length of the CDR3 is 19 residues. Trimming took 5 bases from V and 3 from J, leaving 27 bases between them. Written as DNA, the CDR3 is TGCGCCAGCAGCAGCCGGGACAGCGGAACGGGAGGGCCTACAGATACGCAGTATTTT. It yields the protein CASSSRDSGTGGPTDTQYF.

This clone was counted between two and nine times. Other DNA variants within this sample encode the same CDR3. This chain connects TRBV5-1 to TRBJ2-7, with a weak D call TRBD2 (6 bases). Germline loops: CDR1 SGHRS, CDR2 YFSETQ. The CDR3 contains 14 residues. Trimming removed 1 base at V and 3 bases at J, with 11 bases between. CDR3 DNA: TGCGCCAGCAGCTTGACGGGGACTGGCTACGAGCAGTACTTC. Encoded protein: CASSLTGTGYEQYF.

CDR3 sequence reads: CASSINGGGTEAFF. CDR3 coding DNA: TGTGCCAGTAGTATTAACGGGGGAGGGACTGAAGCTTTCTTT. The chain combines TRBV19 with TRBJ1-1, with a weak D call TRBD1 (5 bases). The CDR3 length is 14 residues. The V end lost 3 bases, the J end lost 5 bases, and 13 bases lay between the germline ends. CDR1 LNHDA and CDR2 SQIVND come from the germline V gene (reference sequence). The whole variable domain, remainder taken from reference TRBV19 and TRBJ1-1, is DGGITQSPKYLFRKEGQNVTLSCEQNLNHDAMYWYRQDPGQGLRLIYYSQIVNDFQKGDIAEGYSVSREKKESFPLTVTSAQKNPTAFYLCASSINGGGTEAFFGQGTRLTVV.

This clone is a singleton in its sample. The chain is built from TRBV6-5 and TRBJ1-2, with 7 bases aligning to TRBD1. V shed 0 bases and J 1 base; nucleotides not matched to a gene: 2. The CDR3 covers 15 residues. Germline values: CDR1 MNHEY, CDR2 SVGAGI. The CDR3: CASSYSGQNNYGYTF. CDR3 in DNA: TGTGCCAGCAGTTACTCGGGACAGAATAACTATGGCTACACCTTC.

V gene TRBV6-5 combines with J gene TRBJ1-1, with 10 bases matching TRBD1. Germline V gene sequence: CDR1 MNHEY, CDR2 SVGAGI. The length of the CDR3 is 14 residues. With 8 bases clipped from V and 4 bases from J, the junction kept 7 bases outside the gene matches. The chain's CDR3 is CASGTGVRGTEAFF. CDR3 sequence (DNA): TGTGCCAGCGGGACAGGGGTTAGAGGCACTGAAGCTTTCTTT.

A word on this clone: The same CDR3 arises from other DNA sequences in this sample as well. The chain carries TRBV19 and TRBJ1-5; D unclear. V lost 3 bases and J lost 1, with 7 bases in between. The CDR3 spans 14 residues. The germline V gene has CDR1 LNHDA and CDR2 SQIVND (reference sequence). The chain's CDR3 is CASSIRGSNQPQHF. The CDR3 bases are TGTGCCAGTAGTATCCGGGGAAGCAATCAGCCCCAGCATTTT.

The rearrangement joins TRBV28 to TRBJ1-2; TRBD1 agrees at 9 bases. Trimming at V came to 8 bases and at J to 6 bases, leaving 10 bases not matched to a gene. The CDR3 spans 14 residues. CDR1 is MDHEN, CDR2 SYDVKM, per germline. The CDR3 spells CASRLPGQGHGYTF. As DNA, the CDR3 is TGTGCCAGCCGGCTTCCGGGACAGGGCCATGGCTACACCTTC.

The chain recombines TRBV6-2 or TRBV6-3 with TRBJ2-2; tentative D call: TRBD1 (5 bases). This CDR3 spans 14 amino acids. Per the germline V gene, CDR1 is MNHEY and CDR2 is SVGEGT. V dropped 5 bases and J dropped 6 bases, with 13 bases sitting between them. The CDR3: CASSHAGWAGELFF. CDR3 nucleotide sequence: TGTGCCAGCAGTCACGCAGGGTGGGCCGGGGAGCTGTTTTTT.

The chain combines TRBV19 with TRBJ1-5; 7 bases line up with TRBD1. V trimming: 3 bases; J trimming: 4 bases; junction bases outside the gene matches: 12. This CDR3 contains 17 residues. Germline V gene sequence: CDR1 LNHDA, CDR2 SQIVND (reference sequence). In nucleotides, the CDR3 is TGTGCCAGTAGTATCAGGCCCTCCAGGGGGTTAAATCAGCCCCAGCATTTT. Its protein is CASSIRPSRGLNQPQHF.

The chain uses TRBV10-3 and TRBJ2-3, with 7 nucleotides matching TRBD2. CDR1 is ENHRY, CDR2 SYGVKD, per germline. The length of the CDR3 is 14 residues. Unmatched junction bases numbered 1, after V lost 2 bases and J lost 2 bases. The CDR3 DNA reads as TGTGCCATCAGTGAGGGGGGGGACACAGATACGCAGTATTTT. Protein product: CAISEGGDTDTQYF.

The V call is TRBV2, the J call TRBJ2-3; the D gene is possibly TRBD2 (5 bases). The CDR3 runs 15 residues. Germline V gene lookup returns CDR1 SNHLY and CDR2 FYNNEI. The germline V and J ends were trimmed by 2 bases and 4 bases, with 13 bases remaining between them. The CDR3 DNA reads TGTGCCAGCAGTGAATTTGGGCTAGCTGCAGATACGCAGTATTTT. As protein: CASSEFGLAADTQYF.

A few counts support this clone. The gene calls are TRBV5-1 and TRBJ2-5; 9 bases agree with TRBD1. The CDR3 spans 15 residues. Germline trimming cut 4 bases from V and 2 bases from J; bases unmatched to any gene: 6. Germline V CDR1 and CDR2: SGHRS, YFSETQ. CDR3 in DNA: TGCGCCAGCAGCAGCCAGGGACAGGGACAAGAGACCCAGTACTTC. Its translation is CASSSQGQGQETQYF.

This clone appeared once. The V gene is TRBV27, the J gene TRBJ1-2; TRBD1 might be the D (5 bases). Germline assignment: CDR1 MNHEY and CDR2 SMNVEV (reference sequence). The CDR3 loop spans 13 amino acids. V was pared by 1 base and J by 4 bases, with 7 bases between. The CDR3 bases are TGTGCCAGCAGTTTATGGGGCAGCTATGGCTACACCTTC. This sequence encodes CASSLWGSYGYTF.

The chain employs TRBV5-1 and TRBJ2-3, with D perhaps TRBD2 (5 bases). Germline CDR1 and CDR2: SGHRS and YFSETQ. The V end lost 6 bases, the J end lost 5 bases, and 16 bases lay between the germline ends. CDR3 size: 14 residues. CDR3 loop: CASNALGRGDTQYF. DNA of the CDR3: TGCGCCAGCAACGCCCTAGGACGGGGAGATACGCAGTATTTT.

The genes are TRBV29-1 and TRBJ2-3, with D maybe TRBD2 (5 bases). The CDR3 length is 14 residues. V shed 3 bases and J shed 3 bases, with 13 bases lying between them. Per the germline V gene, CDR1 is SQVTM and CDR2 is ANQGSEA. DNA of the CDR3: TGCAGCGTTGAGGCGGGCGAAGGAACAGATACGCAGTATTTT. This gives the protein CSVEAGEGTDTQYF.

The chain recombines TRBV5-1 with TRBJ1-5, with a weak D call TRBD1 (6 bases). CDR1 and CDR2 (germline): SGHRS, YFSETQ. The CDR3 length is 15 residues. V lost 0 bases, J lost 0 bases, and 7 bases lay in between. CDR3 residues: CASSLGTDSNQPQHF. CDR3 in DNA: TGCGCCAGCAGCTTGGGGACAGATAGCAATCAGCCCCAGCATTTT.

The chain couples TRBV30 to TRBJ1-2; D possibly corresponds to TRBD1 (6 bases). Germline V gene sequence: CDR1 GTSNPN, CDR2 SVGIG (reference sequence). V lost 0 bases, J lost 4 bases, and 15 bases lay in between. This CDR3 is 15 amino acids long. This CDR3 is CAWSVTGTTVYGYTF. The DNA for the CDR3 is TGTGCCTGGAGTGTAACGGGGACAACGGTCTATGGCTACACCTTC. Based on the CDR3 plus reference TRBV30 and TRBJ1-2, the full variable domain is SQTIHQWPATLVQPVGSPLSLECTVEGTSNPNLYWYRQAAGRGLQLLFYSVGIGQISSEVPQNLSASRPQDRQFILSSKKLLLSDSGFYLCAWSVTGTTVYGYTFGSGTRLTVV.